One sample yielded the 16 T cell receptor beta chains listed below, sequenced in a study of blood T cell repertoires in COVID-19. Sequencing was performed with immunoSEQ multiplex PCR; in TCRdb, only in-frame clones are kept and a portion is missing. The sample has about 150,000 clones; 88% are singletons. The specimen sequenced was peripheral blood. The receptors come from a woman in her 70s with acute or convalescent COVID-19.

The V and J genes are TRBV5-5 and TRBJ2-1; D is uncertain. CDR1 is SGHKS and CDR2 is YYEKEE in the germline V gene (reference sequence). This CDR3 is 16 amino acids long. Trimming took 0 bases from V and 6 from J, leaving 16 bases between them. The CDR3 loop is CASSLAGVLSSNEQFF. In nucleotides, the CDR3 is TGTGCCAGCAGCTTGGCCGGTGTATTGAGTAGCAATGAGCAGTTCTTC.

The CDR3 here is CASSSGEWGTDTQYF. The CDR3 DNA is TGTGCCAGCAGTTCAGGGGAGTGGGGCACAGATACGCAGTATTTT. The rearrangement joins TRBV27 to TRBJ2-3; perhaps TRBD1 as D (6 bases). CDR1 and CDR2 from the germline V gene are MNHEY and SMNVEV (reference sequence). There are 15 residues in the CDR3. Deletions cut 4 bases from V and 1 base from J, with 12 bases between.

This chain uses TRBV7-2 with TRBJ2-1; TRBD2 might be the D (6 bases). The germline V and J ends were trimmed by 2 bases and 8 bases, with 16 bases remaining between them. CDR3 length: 15 amino acids. Germline V gene sequence: CDR1 SGHTA, CDR2 FQGNSA. The CDR3 region is CASSLQIRRGDEQFF. Written as DNA, the CDR3 is TGTGCCAGCAGCTTACAGATCCGGCGGGGTGATGAGCAGTTCTTC.

This sequence joins TRBV3-1 (or the pseudogene TRBV3-2) and TRBJ1-1; D unresolved. V lost 0 bases to trimming and J lost 11 bases, with 10 bases between them. CDR1 and CDR2 from the germline V gene are LGHDT and YNNKEL (reference sequence). The CDR3 contains 12 residues. The DNA for the CDR3 is TGTGCCAGCAGCCAAGAGGGAGGAGGCGCTTTCTTT. Translated, it gives CASSQEGGGAFF.

The rearrangement joins TRBV7-6 to TRBJ2-7; 9 nucleotides agree with TRBD1. J gave up 7 bases and V 5 bases, and 6 bases lay outside the gene matches. This CDR3 has 13 amino acids. Per the germline V gene, CDR1 is SGHVS and CDR2 is FNYEAQ. The CDR3 is CASSDAGTGEQYF. DNA for the CDR3: TGTGCCAGCAGCGACGCCGGGACAGGGGAGCAGTACTTC. Together with reference TRBV7-6 and TRBJ2-7, the CDR3 gives the full variable domain: GAGVSQSPRYKVTKRGQDVALRCDPISGHVSLYWYRQALGQGPEFLTYFNYEAQQDKSGLPNDRFSAERPEGSISTLTIQRTEQRDSAMYRCASSDAGTGEQYFGPGTRLTVT.

The count of this clone is one. The chain carries TRBV30 and TRBJ1-1; D gene ambiguous. Germline CDR1 reads GTSNPN; CDR2 reads SVGIG (reference sequence). CDR3 length equals 13 residues. Trimming took off 4 bases at V and 0 bases at J, with 9 bases between the two ends. The CDR3 loop reads CAWKVSMNTEAFF. CDR3 DNA: TGTGCCTGGAAAGTCAGTATGAACACTGAAGCTTTCTTT. The variable domain in full, with the rest retrieved from reference TRBV30 and TRBJ1-1, is SQTIHQWPATLVQPVGSPLSLECTVEGTSNPNLYWYRQAAGRGLQLLFYSVGIGQISSEVPQNLSASRPQDRQFILSSKKLLLSDSGFYLCAWKVSMNTEAFFGQGTRLTVV.

Details on this clone: One junction end does not reproduce the germline sequence, and a read error may be involved. V usage is TRBV7-7 and J usage is TRBJ2-1; 9 bases fit TRBD1. Germline V gene lookup returns CDR1 SSHAT and CDR2 FNYEAQ (reference sequence). The CDR3 extends over 14 amino acids. The CDR3 DNA is TGTGCTAGCAGCACCACGACAGGGGGATATGAGCAGTTCTTC. This gives the protein CASSTTTGGYEQFF.

The J gene is TRBJ1-1, the V gene TRBV19; 8 bases map to TRBD1. Per the germline V gene, CDR1 is LNHDA and CDR2 is SQIVND (reference sequence). Trimming at V came to 8 bases and at J to 1 base, leaving 12 bases not matched to a gene. The CDR3 covers 16 residues. CDR3: CASPPGQGGANTEAFF. In nucleotides, the CDR3 is TGTGCCAGTCCCCCCGGACAGGGAGGGGCGAACACTGAAGCTTTCTTT.

J is TRBJ2-5 and V is TRBV11-2; a possible D gene is TRBD2 (7 bases). V was clipped by 5 bases and J by 4 bases, with 20 bases between them. CDR3 size: 16 residues. Germline V CDR1 and CDR2: SGHAT, FQNNGV. The CDR3 protein is CASSPTWEGGGETQYF. The CDR3 DNA is TGTGCCAGCAGCCCCACTTGGGAGGGGGGGGGAGAGACCCAGTACTTC.

In nucleotides, the CDR3 is TGTGCCAGCAGCTTGGAATCCGGGACAGGGGGCGTCAGCAGTCCGAAACTGTTTTTT. Its protein is CASSLESGTGGVSSPKLFF. The chain employs TRBV5-5 and TRBJ1-4; 12 bases align to TRBD1. The CDR3 is 19 residues long. J lost 11 bases, V lost 0 bases, and 17 bases had no gene match. Germline V gives CDR1 SGHKS, CDR2 YYEKEE (reference sequence).

This clone was detected only once. Germline and junction disagree at one end, which may indicate a read error. The gene calls are TRBV12-3 or TRBV12-4 and TRBJ1-1; no clear D. CDR3 length: 11 residues. In DNA, the CDR3 is TGTGCCAGCAGGCGGGGAGGGCGAGAGGTCTTT. Amino acids: CASRRGGREVF.

The J gene is TRBJ1-2, the V gene TRBV19, with 10 nucleotides matching TRBD1. Germline CDR1 is LNHDA and CDR2 is SQIVND (reference sequence). J lost 7 bases, V lost 6 bases, and 8 bases had no gene match. The CDR3 runs 14 residues. The CDR3 is CASRAGTGVFGYTF. In DNA form, the CDR3 reads TGTGCCAGTAGGGCTGGGACAGGGGTGTTTGGCTACACCTTC.

In its sample, this clone was seen once. J is TRBJ2-1 and V is TRBV29-1; 10 bases fit TRBD2. The CDR3 sequence is 13 residues long. Per germline, CDR1 SQVTM and CDR2 ANQGSEA. The J segment lost 3 bases and the V segment lost 7 bases, leaving 3 bases of the junction unmatched. This CDR3 is CSGERGGYNEQFF. Here the CDR3 DNA reads TGCAGCGGTGAGCGGGGGGGCTACAATGAGCAGTTCTTC.

The J gene is TRBJ1-5, the V gene TRBV28; TRBD1 matches 10 bases. The germline V gene encodes CDR1 MDHEN and CDR2 SYDVKM. The CDR3 is 20 amino acids. With V trimmed by 6 bases and J by 0 bases, 17 bases remained unmatched. The CDR3 spells CASSSPPGTGASYSNQPQHF. The CDR3 nucleotides are TGTGCCAGCAGCTCACCCCCCGGGACAGGGGCTTCGTATAGCAATCAGCCCCAGCATTTT.

The chain couples TRBV4-2 to TRBJ1-6, with TRBD1 matching 8 bases. The CDR3 has 15 amino acids. The trim removed 4 bases at V and 11 bases at J, leaving 10 bases unmatched. The V gene's germline CDR1 is LGHNA and CDR2 YNFKEQ. CDR3 loop: CASSLGQGPLPPLHF. CDR3 DNA: TGTGCCAGCAGCCTAGGACAGGGCCCTTTGCCACCCCTCCACTTT.

This chain connects TRBV7-9 to TRBJ2-2; D perhaps matches TRBD2 (5 bases). The CDR3 is 15 residues long. CDR1 and CDR2 (germline): SEHNR, FQNEAQ (reference sequence). Deletions cut 5 bases from V and 0 bases from J, with 10 bases between. The CDR3, as DNA: TGTGCCAGCAGCCCCGGACTTACGAACACCGGGGAGCTGTTTTTT. Translated: CASSPGLTNTGELFF.